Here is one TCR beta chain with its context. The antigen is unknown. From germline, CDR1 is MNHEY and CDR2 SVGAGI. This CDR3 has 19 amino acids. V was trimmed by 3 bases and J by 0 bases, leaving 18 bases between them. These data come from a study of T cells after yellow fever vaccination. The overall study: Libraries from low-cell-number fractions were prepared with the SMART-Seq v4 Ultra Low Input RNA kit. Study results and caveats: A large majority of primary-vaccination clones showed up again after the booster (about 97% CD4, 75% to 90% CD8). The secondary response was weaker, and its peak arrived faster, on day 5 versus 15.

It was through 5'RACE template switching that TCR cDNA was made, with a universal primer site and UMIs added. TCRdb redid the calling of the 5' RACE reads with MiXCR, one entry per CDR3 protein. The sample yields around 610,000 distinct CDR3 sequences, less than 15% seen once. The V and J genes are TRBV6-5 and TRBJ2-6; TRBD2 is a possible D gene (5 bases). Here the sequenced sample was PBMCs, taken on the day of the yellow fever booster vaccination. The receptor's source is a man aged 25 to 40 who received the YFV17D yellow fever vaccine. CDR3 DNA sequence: TGTGCCAGCAGTTATAGTATCAGGCTCCGGGGCTCTGGGGCCAACGTCCTGACTTTC. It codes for CASSYSIRLRGSGANVLTF.